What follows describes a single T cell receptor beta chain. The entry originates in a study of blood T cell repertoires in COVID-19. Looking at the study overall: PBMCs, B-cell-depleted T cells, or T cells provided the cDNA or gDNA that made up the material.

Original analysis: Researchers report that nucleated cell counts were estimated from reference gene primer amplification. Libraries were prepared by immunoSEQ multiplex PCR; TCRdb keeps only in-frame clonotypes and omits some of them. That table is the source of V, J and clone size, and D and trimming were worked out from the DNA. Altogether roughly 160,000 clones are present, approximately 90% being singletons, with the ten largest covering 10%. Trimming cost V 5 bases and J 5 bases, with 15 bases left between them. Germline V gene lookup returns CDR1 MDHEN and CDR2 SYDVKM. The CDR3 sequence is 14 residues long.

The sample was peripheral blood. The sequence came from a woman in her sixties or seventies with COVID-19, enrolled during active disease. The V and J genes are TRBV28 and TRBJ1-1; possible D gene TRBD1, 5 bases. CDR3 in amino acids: CASSPPAGRTEAFF. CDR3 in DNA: TGTGCCAGCAGTCCCCCGGCAGGGAGGACTGAAGCTTTCTTT.